The T cell receptor (beta chain) under discussion was sequenced for a study of shared clonotypes between healthy human individuals. General study points: Despite large depth, rarefaction showed incomplete sorted-subset sequencing.

It was into CD45RA+ naive and CD45RA-negative memory subsets that the CD4+ cells were split. Comment on this clone: Its target is not known.

Authors' analysis steps: In the immunoSEQ data, sequences were junction-only and lacked quality scores, so filtering differed. Clones were sequenced by immunoSEQ multiplex PCR, and TCRdb holds only the in-frame ones, with some missing. V and J calls and clone size are given by that table; D and trimming were obtained from the DNA. The table shows over 850,000 clones, with approximately 78% occurring only once. The TCR was taken from a man between 18 and 29 years old in good health. Some clones in this sample may be carry-over from other donors' samples. Sequenced input: memory CD4+ T cells from PBMCs. Regarding subset: CD45RA-negative fraction.

The CDR3 DNA sequence: TGTGCTAGTGGTTTGGGAAGACAGGGGGCTCGAGAGACCCAGTACTTC. Translated, it gives CASGLGRQGARETQYF. J is TRBJ2-5 and V is TRBV12-5; 10 bases map to TRBD1. The trim removed 1 base at V and 4 bases at J, leaving 6 bases unmatched. Per germline, CDR1 LGHNT and CDR2 FRNRAP. CDR3 size: 16 residues.